Below, 3 T cell receptor beta chains from the same sample are listed, as sequenced in a study of blood T cell repertoires in COVID-19. Sequencing was performed with immunoSEQ multiplex PCR; in TCRdb, only in-frame clones are kept and a portion is missing. The table includes about 300,000 clones, 70% to 90% detected once. The specimen sequenced was PBMCs or T cells enriched from blood (not recorded which). Receptors were obtained from a woman aged 25-40 years who had recovered from COVID-19.

V usage is TRBV11-2 and J usage is TRBJ1-4, with D maybe TRBD1 (5 bases). V dropped 5 bases and J dropped 4 bases, with 14 bases sitting between them. This CDR3 has 15 amino acids. Germline V gene lookup returns CDR1 SGHAT and CDR2 FQNNGV. The CDR3 sequence: CASSDWRQFNEKLFF. The CDR3 DNA sequence: TGTGCCAGCAGCGATTGGAGACAGTTTAATGAAAAACTGTTTTTT.

This rearrangement joins TRBV29-1 to TRBJ2-7, with 9 bases fitting TRBD1. Looked up from germline, CDR1 is SQVTM and CDR2 is ANQGSEA. V was clipped by 4 bases and J by 4 bases; unmatched bases: 8. This CDR3 is built from 14 residues. For the CDR3, the DNA is TGCAGCGTTGGGGGGACAGGGAGAACTTACGAGCAGTACTTC. Encoded protein: CSVGGTGRTYEQYF.

The V and J genes are TRBV6-2 or TRBV6-3 and TRBJ2-1; D may be TRBD1 (6 bases). Germline V gene data show CDR1 as MNHEY and CDR2 as SVGEGT. Trimming cost V 6 bases and J 7 bases, with 28 bases left between them. The CDR3 loop spans 18 amino acids. The CDR3 nucleotides read TGTGCCAGCAGCTCTTTGATACAGGGTGGGGATCGTTGGAATGAGCAGTTCTTC. Translating it yields CASSSLIQGGDRWNEQFF.